Listed here is a single T cell receptor beta chain. The data originate from a study of blood T cell repertoires in COVID-19. Per the original data handling: Reference gene primer amplification in the assay estimated nucleated cell counts. Assay used: immunoSEQ multiplex PCR; TCRdb lists only in-frame clones, some missing. V and J calls and clone size are those listed in that table; D and trimming were worked out from the DNA. Of some 400,000 clones listed, around 87% are singletons. Ages ranged from roughly 18 to 100 years, with residence in under 25 US areas. Cohort placement rested on clinical history that participants reported themselves. The length of the CDR3 is 15 residues. Germline assignment: CDR1 SGDLS and CDR2 YYNGEE. After removal of 0 bases from V and 8 bases from J, the junction contained 8 bases not matched to a gene.

The source is a man aged 30 to 45 who had recovered from COVID-19. The J gene is TRBJ2-1, the V gene TRBV9; 7 bases agree with TRBD2. Sequenced material: PBMCs or T cells enriched from blood (not recorded which). Here the CDR3 reads CASSVAGLNRYEQFF. Here the CDR3 DNA reads TGTGCCAGCAGCGTAGCGGGACTAAACAGATATGAGCAGTTCTTC.